Included here is one TCR beta chain sequence, with context. The sample belongs to a study of blood T cell repertoires in COVID-19. Overall study: Specimens from acute and convalescent COVID-19 originated in the United States, Italy and Spain. PBMCs, B-cell-depleted T cells, or T cells were the source of the cDNA or gDNA that made up the material.

This CDR3 has 12 amino acids. V lost 5 bases to trimming and J lost 4 bases, with 6 bases between them. In the original processing: Estimation of nucleated cell counts relied on the amplification of reference gene primers. The assay was immunoSEQ multiplex PCR, and TCRdb's table has in-frame clones only and misses some. The V and J calls and clone size were taken over from that table, and D and trimming were inferred from the DNA. The data show 35,000 to 50,000 clones, over 70% seen once. This receptor was obtained from a woman aged 60-75 years with acute or convalescent COVID-19. What was sequenced was peripheral blood. This chain links TRBV12-3 or TRBV12-4 with TRBJ2-1; D is ambiguous. The CDR3: CASSRLYNEQFF. CDR3 DNA sequence: TGTGCCAGCAGTCGTCTTTACAATGAGCAGTTCTTC.